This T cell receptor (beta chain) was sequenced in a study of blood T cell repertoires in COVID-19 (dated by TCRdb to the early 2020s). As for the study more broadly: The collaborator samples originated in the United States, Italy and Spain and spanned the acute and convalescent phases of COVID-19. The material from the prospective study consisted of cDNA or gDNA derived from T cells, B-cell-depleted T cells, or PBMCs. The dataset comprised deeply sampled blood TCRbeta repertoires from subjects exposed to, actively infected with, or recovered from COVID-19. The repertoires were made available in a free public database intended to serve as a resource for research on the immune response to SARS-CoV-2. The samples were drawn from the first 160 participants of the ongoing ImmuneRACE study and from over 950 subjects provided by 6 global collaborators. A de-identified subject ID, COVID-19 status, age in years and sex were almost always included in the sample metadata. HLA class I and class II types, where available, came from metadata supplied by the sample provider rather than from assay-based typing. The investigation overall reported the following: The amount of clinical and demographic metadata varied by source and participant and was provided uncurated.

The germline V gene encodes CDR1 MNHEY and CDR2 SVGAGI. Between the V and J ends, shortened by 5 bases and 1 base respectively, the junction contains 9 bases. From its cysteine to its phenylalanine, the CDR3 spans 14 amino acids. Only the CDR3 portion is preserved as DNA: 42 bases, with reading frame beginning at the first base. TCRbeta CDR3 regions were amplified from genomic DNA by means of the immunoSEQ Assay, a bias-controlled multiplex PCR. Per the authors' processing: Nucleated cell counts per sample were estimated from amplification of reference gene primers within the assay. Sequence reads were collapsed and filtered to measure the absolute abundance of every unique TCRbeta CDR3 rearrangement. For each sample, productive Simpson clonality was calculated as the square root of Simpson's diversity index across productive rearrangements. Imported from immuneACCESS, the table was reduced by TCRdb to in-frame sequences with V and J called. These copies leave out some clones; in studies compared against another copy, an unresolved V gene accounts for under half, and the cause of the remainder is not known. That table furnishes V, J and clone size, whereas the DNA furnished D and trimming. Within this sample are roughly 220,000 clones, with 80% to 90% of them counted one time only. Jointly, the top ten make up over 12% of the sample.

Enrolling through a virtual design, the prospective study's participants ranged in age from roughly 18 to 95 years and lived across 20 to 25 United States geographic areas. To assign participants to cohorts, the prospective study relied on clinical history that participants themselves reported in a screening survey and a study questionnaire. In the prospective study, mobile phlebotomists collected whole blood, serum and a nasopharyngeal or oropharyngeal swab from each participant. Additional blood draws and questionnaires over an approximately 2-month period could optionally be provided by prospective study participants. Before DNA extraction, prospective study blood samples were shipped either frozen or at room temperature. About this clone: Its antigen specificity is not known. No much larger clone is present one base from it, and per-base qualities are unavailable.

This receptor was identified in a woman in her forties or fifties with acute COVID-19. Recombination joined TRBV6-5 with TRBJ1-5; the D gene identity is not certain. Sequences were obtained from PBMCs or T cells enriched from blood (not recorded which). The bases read TGTGCCAGCAGTCCTATATGGAGCAATCAGCCCCAGCATTTT. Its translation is CASSPIWSNQPQHF.